These 28 T cell receptor beta chains share one sample of origin, sequenced in a study of blood T cell repertoires in COVID-19. Data came from immunoSEQ multiplex PCR; TCRdb stores just in-frame clones and leaves some out. Of about 180,000 clones listed, about 91% are singletons. Sequencing was done on a sample of peripheral blood. The receptor set was obtained from a woman in her 30s with acute or convalescent COVID-19.

In DNA, the CDR3 is TGTGCCAGCAGTGGGGGGGAGAGCACTGAAGCTTTCTTT. Protein product: CASSGGESTEAFF. The chain links TRBV28 to TRBJ1-1, with TRBD1 as a possible D gene (5 bases). Germline CDR1 is MDHEN and CDR2 is SYDVKM. The CDR3 sequence is 13 residues long. With 5 bases removed from V and 4 bases from J, the gap between germline ends came to 11 bases.

The chain uses TRBV7-8 and TRBJ2-1, with no clear D. Per the germline V gene, CDR1 is SGHVS and CDR2 is FQNEAQ. With 6 bases removed from V and 4 bases from J, the gap between germline ends came to 4 bases. The CDR3 has 11 amino acids. This CDR3 reads CASRTYNEQFF. The CDR3 region has the DNA TGTGCCAGCAGGACATACAATGAGCAGTTCTTC.

This clone was seen just once. The genes are TRBV19 and TRBJ2-2; TRBD2 aligns across 10 bases. Germline V CDR1 and CDR2: LNHDA, SQIVND (reference sequence). With 1 base clipped from V and 11 bases from J, the junction kept 4 bases outside the gene matches. The CDR3 extends over 14 amino acids. In nucleotides, the CDR3 is TGTGCCAGTAGTATAGGGACTAGCGGAGTTGAGCTGTTTTTT. The encoded protein is CASSIGTSGVELFF.

The chain joins TRBV5-1 to TRBJ1-4; possibly TRBD1 for D (5 bases). V was shortened by 5 bases and J by 3 bases, with 11 bases between the two germline ends. The germline gives CDR1 SGHRS, CDR2 YFSETQ. This CDR3 is built from 14 residues. The CDR3 spells CASRDLGANEKLFF. The CDR3 nucleotides are TGCGCCAGCAGGGATTTAGGGGCTAATGAAAAACTGTTTTTT.

The chain couples TRBV15 to TRBJ2-3, with 7 bases that match TRBD2. The CDR3 consists of 17 residues. Per the germline V gene, CDR1 is LNHNV and CDR2 is YYDKDF (reference sequence). Trimming cost V 0 bases and J 2 bases; bases outside gene matches: 8. The CDR3 DNA is TGTGCCACCAGCAGAGATGCGGCTAGCGGATACACAGATACGCAGTATTTT. Encoded protein: CATSRDAASGYTDTQYF.

V gene TRBV6-5 combines with J gene TRBJ2-7; D is perhaps TRBD1 (6 bases). Germline assignment: CDR1 MNHEY and CDR2 SVGAGI. Between the trimmed V and J ends, which lost 8 bases and 1 base, there was a span of 15 bases. The CDR3 has 14 amino acids. The CDR3 DNA sequence: TGTGCCAGCGGGACAACCCGTGTTTCCTACGAGCAGTACTTC. Amino acids: CASGTTRVSYEQYF.

This chain links TRBV24-1 with TRBJ2-3; maybe TRBD2 (5 bases). The CDR3 has 13 amino acids. The germline V gene encodes CDR1 KGHDR and CDR2 SFDVKD. V dropped 5 bases and J dropped 4 bases, with 9 bases sitting between them. The CDR3: CATSGTRADTQYF. The CDR3 region has the DNA TGTGCCACCAGTGGGACTCGGGCAGATACGCAGTATTTT.

This sequence joins TRBV30 and TRBJ2-2; D possibly corresponds to TRBD1 (6 bases). The CDR3 loop spans 12 amino acids. The germline gives CDR1 GTSNPN, CDR2 SVGIG (reference sequence). V was shortened by 6 bases and J by 4 bases, with 9 bases between the two germline ends. The CDR3 region is CACRGLTGELFF. CDR3 coding DNA: TGTGCCTGCAGGGGTCTCACCGGGGAGCTGTTTTTT.

The chain employs TRBV24-1 and TRBJ2-2; 7 bases agree with TRBD1. The CDR3 runs 14 residues. From germline, CDR1 is KGHDR and CDR2 SFDVKD. Trimming removed 4 bases from V and 6 bases from J; junction bases left unmatched: 4. CDR3 in DNA: TGTGCCACCAGTGACGCCACAGGGGCCGGGGAGCTGTTTTTT. This sequence encodes CATSDATGAGELFF.

This clone came up a few times. The genes are TRBV6-5 and TRBJ1-6, with D unclear. This CDR3 spans 14 amino acids. Germline assignment: CDR1 MNHEY and CDR2 SVGAGI. Trimming cost V 7 bases and J 7 bases, with 14 bases left between them. This CDR3 is CASNPRVQNSPLHF. The CDR3 nucleotides read TGTGCCAGCAACCCCCGGGTCCAAAATTCACCCCTCCACTTT.

The chain has TRBV29-1 and TRBJ2-1; 7 bases line up with TRBD1. There are 17 residues in the CDR3. V lost 4 bases and J lost 1; bases outside the gene matches: 13. Germline V lookup: CDR1 SQVTM, CDR2 ANQGSEA. CDR3 amino acids: CSVGRYRGGRSYNEQFF. The CDR3 region has the DNA TGCAGCGTTGGGAGGTACAGGGGCGGTAGGTCCTACAATGAGCAGTTCTTC.

The chain is built from TRBV19 and TRBJ2-7; D call uncertain. Germline assignment: CDR1 LNHDA and CDR2 SQIVND (reference sequence). This CDR3 contains 14 residues. Between the trimmed V and J ends, which lost 3 bases and 0 bases, there was a span of 9 bases. The CDR3 DNA follows: TGTGCCAGTAGTATCGCCACGAGCTCCTACGAGCAGTACTTC. This codes for CASSIATSSYEQYF.

This rearrangement joins TRBV20-1 to TRBJ1-1; a possible D gene is TRBD1 (5 bases). Trimming removed 3 bases from V and 4 bases from J, with 9 bases in between. The CDR3 loop spans 12 amino acids. Germline V lookup: CDR1 DFQATT, CDR2 SNEGSKA (reference sequence). The CDR3 region has the DNA TGCAGTGCTAGTTTCAGGGTCACTGAAGCTTTCTTT. This sequence encodes CSASFRVTEAFF.

The chain is built from TRBV28 and TRBJ2-7; tentative D call: TRBD1 (6 bases). V lost 6 bases to trimming and J lost 2 bases, with 17 bases between them. Germline V gives CDR1 MDHEN, CDR2 SYDVKM. The CDR3 length is 15 residues. CDR3 nucleotide sequence: TGTGCCAGCAGCCCTCCGAGCAGGGACACCTACGAGCAGTACTTC. Amino acid sequence: CASSPPSRDTYEQYF.

This chain joins TRBV24-1 and TRBJ2-1, with TRBD2 identical over 7 bases. J was trimmed by 8 bases and V by 12 bases; bases with no gene match: 12. This CDR3 has 13 residues. Per the germline V gene, CDR1 is KGHDR and CDR2 is SFDVKD. The chain's CDR3 is CAAGSGLNYEQFF. The CDR3 DNA reads as TGTGCCGCCGGTAGCGGGCTCAATTATGAGCAGTTCTTC.

The gene calls are TRBV30 and TRBJ2-5; 8 positions match TRBD2. There are 16 residues in the CDR3. Germline CDR1 is GTSNPN and CDR2 is SVGIG (reference sequence). V lost 5 bases and J lost 5; bases outside the gene matches: 16. The CDR3 is CAWSASSSGPVETQYF. CDR3 sequence (DNA): TGTGCCTGGTCAGCCTCCTCTAGCGGGCCGGTGGAGACCCAGTACTTC. The full variable domain, completed using reference TRBV30 and TRBJ2-5, is SQTIHQWPATLVQPVGSPLSLECTVEGTSNPNLYWYRQAAGRGLQLLFYSVGIGQISSEVPQNLSASRPQDRQFILSSKKLLLSDSGFYLCAWSASSSGPVETQYFGPGTRLLVL.

The V call is TRBV5-1, the J call TRBJ1-6, with D possibly being TRBD1 (5 bases). This CDR3 contains 16 residues. The germline V gene has CDR1 SGHRS and CDR2 YFSETQ. V lost 4 bases and J lost 9, with 20 bases in between. The CDR3 DNA is TGCGCCAGCAGCCGCTCGGGGCTCGCCGGGGGTTCACCCCTCCACTTT. Translated: CASSRSGLAGGSPLHF.

The DNA of the CDR3 is TGTGCCAGCAGCTTAGAGGCAGGGGGCGCAGATACGCAGTATTTT. This translates into CASSLEAGGADTQYF. The chain joins TRBV7-9 to TRBJ2-3; 8 positions match TRBD1. Germline loops: CDR1 SEHNR, CDR2 FQNEAQ (reference sequence). V trimming: 1 base; J trimming: 4 bases; junction bases outside the gene matches: 4. The CDR3 loop spans 15 amino acids.

CDR3 bases: TGTGCCACCAGTGATGCGGGGTTAGATACGCAGTATTTT. Amino acid sequence: CATSDAGLDTQYF. The chain recombines TRBV24-1 with TRBJ2-3; D perhaps matches TRBD2 (6 bases). CDR1 and CDR2 from the germline V gene are KGHDR and SFDVKD. The germline V and J ends were trimmed by 3 bases and 5 bases, with 8 bases remaining between them. The CDR3 covers 13 residues.

The chain recombines TRBV13 with TRBJ2-7, with D perhaps TRBD2 (6 bases). Looked up from germline, CDR1 is PRHDT and CDR2 is FYEKMQ (reference sequence). The ends were cut back, 3 bases at V and 2 bases at J, with 11 bases in the middle. The CDR3 has 14 residues. The chain's CDR3 is CASSFSRDPYEQYF. Here the CDR3 DNA reads TGTGCCAGCAGCTTCTCGCGGGACCCCTACGAGCAGTACTTC.

The chain employs TRBV20-1 and TRBJ1-2; no firm D call. CDR1 and CDR2 from the germline V gene are DFQATT and SNEGSKA (reference sequence). There are 14 residues in the CDR3. V lost 3 bases, J lost 7 bases, and 18 bases lay in between. The CDR3: CSASKLEAGLGYTF. The CDR3 region has the DNA TGCAGTGCTAGTAAGTTAGAGGCAGGACTTGGCTACACCTTC.

This clone was seen once. An end of the junction does not agree with germline; a read error may underlie this. The rearrangement links TRBV7-7 to TRBJ2-5; D unresolved. Per germline, CDR1 SSHAT and CDR2 FNYEAQ (reference sequence). There are 14 residues in the CDR3. As DNA, the CDR3 is TGTGCTAGCAGCCCGGGTTCCGGAGAAGAGACCCAGTACTTC. Encoded protein: CASSPGSGEETQYF.

The rearrangement joins TRBV29-1 to TRBJ2-5; 12 bases line up with TRBD1. This CDR3 is 13 amino acids long. V trimming: 7 bases; J trimming: 4 bases; junction bases outside the gene matches: 4. In germline, CDR1 is SQVTM, CDR2 ANQGSEA. This chain's CDR3 is CSAPGQGAETQYF. The CDR3 DNA reads as TGCAGCGCCCCGGGACAGGGGGCAGAGACCCAGTACTTC.

The chain uses TRBV5-4 and TRBJ1-1; 9 bases align to TRBD1. Germline values: CDR1 SGHNT, CDR2 YYREEE (reference sequence). The CDR3 has 15 amino acids. Trimming removed 6 bases from V and 1 base from J; junction bases left unmatched: 7. CDR3 DNA sequence: TGTGCCAGCACCGACCCGGGACAGGGGAACACTGAAGCTTTCTTT. This translates into CASTDPGQGNTEAFF. Combining the CDR3 with reference TRBV5-4 and TRBJ1-1 gives the whole variable domain ETGVTQSPTHLIKTRGQQVTLRCSSQSGHNTVSWYQQALGQGPQFIFQYYREEENGRGNFPPRFSGLQFPNYSSELNVNALELDDSALYLCASTDPGQGNTEAFFGQGTRLTVV.

The J gene is TRBJ2-3, the V gene TRBV7-2, with a possible D match to TRBD2 (6 bases). Germline CDR1 is SGHTA and CDR2 is FQGNSA. The CDR3 runs 16 residues. Trimming stripped 2 bases from V and 2 bases from J, with 14 bases between. This CDR3 reads CASSLLGGGVTDTQYF. In DNA form, the CDR3 reads TGTGCCAGCAGCTTACTGGGAGGAGGGGTCACAGATACGCAGTATTTT.

The chain carries TRBV11-2 and TRBJ2-7; no firm D call. Germline CDR1 reads SGHAT; CDR2 reads FQNNGV. V lost 6 bases and J 4 bases, leaving 13 bases between the germline ends. The CDR3 contains 13 residues. DNA of the CDR3: TGTGCCAGCAGGTCGGCAGGCCCTTACGAGCAGTACTTC. Translating gives CASRSAGPYEQYF.

The rearrangement links TRBV10-1 to TRBJ2-2; TRBD1 matches at 7 bases. V was pared by 4 bases and J by 1 base, with 3 bases of the junction left unmatched. Germline CDR1 reads WNHNN; CDR2 reads SYGVQD (reference sequence). This CDR3 spans 15 amino acids. CDR3 residues: CASSAHRGNTGELFF. The DNA of the CDR3 is TGCGCCAGCAGTGCGCACAGGGGGAACACCGGGGAGCTGTTTTTT.

V is TRBV18 and J is TRBJ2-3; D is possibly TRBD2 (5 bases). Germline V CDR1 and CDR2: KGHSH, LQKENI. The V gene lost 5 bases and the J gene lost 1 base, with 13 bases spanning the gap. The CDR3 has 15 residues. CDR3 bases: TGTGCCAGCTCAGACGGGGTACCCGGCACAGATACGCAGTATTTT. Translating it yields CASSDGVPGTDTQYF.